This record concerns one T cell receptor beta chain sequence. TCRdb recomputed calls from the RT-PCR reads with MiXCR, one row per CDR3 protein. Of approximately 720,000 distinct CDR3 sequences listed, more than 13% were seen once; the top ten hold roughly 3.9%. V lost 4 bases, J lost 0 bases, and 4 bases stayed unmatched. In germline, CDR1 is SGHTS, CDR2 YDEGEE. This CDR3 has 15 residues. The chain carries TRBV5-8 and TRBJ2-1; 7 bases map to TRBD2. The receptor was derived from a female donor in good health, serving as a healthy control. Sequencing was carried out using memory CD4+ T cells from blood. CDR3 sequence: CASSREGSSYNEQFF. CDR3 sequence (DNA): TGTGCCAGCAGCAGGGAGGGAAGCTCCTACAATGAGCAGTTCTTC.